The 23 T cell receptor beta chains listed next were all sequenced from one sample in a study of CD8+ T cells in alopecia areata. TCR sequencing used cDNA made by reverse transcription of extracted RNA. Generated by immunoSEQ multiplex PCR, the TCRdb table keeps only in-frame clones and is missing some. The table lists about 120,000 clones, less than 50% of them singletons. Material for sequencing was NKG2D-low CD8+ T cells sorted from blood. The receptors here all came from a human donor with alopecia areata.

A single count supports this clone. The CDR3 DNA is TGTGCCAGCAAGTCGGAACCTCAAGAGACCCAGTACTTC. It is translated as CASKSEPQETQYF. The chain couples TRBV7-9 to TRBJ2-5; D unresolved. The germline V and J ends were trimmed by 7 bases and 2 bases, with 11 bases remaining between them. Germline CDR1 is SEHNR and CDR2 is FQNEAQ (reference sequence). CDR3 size: 13 residues.

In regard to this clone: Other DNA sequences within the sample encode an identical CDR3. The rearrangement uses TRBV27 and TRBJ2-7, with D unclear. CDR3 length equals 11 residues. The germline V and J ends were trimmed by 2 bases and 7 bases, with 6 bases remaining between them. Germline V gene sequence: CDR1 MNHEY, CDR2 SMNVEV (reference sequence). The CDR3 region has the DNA TGTGCCAGCAGTTTAGGTGGTGAGCAGTACTTC. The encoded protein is CASSLGGEQYF.

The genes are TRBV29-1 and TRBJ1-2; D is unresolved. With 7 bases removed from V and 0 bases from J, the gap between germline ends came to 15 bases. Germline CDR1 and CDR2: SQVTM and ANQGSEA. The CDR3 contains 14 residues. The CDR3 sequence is CSAPGSGPNYGYTF. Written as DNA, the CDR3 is TGCAGCGCCCCTGGCAGTGGGCCTAACTATGGCTACACCTTC. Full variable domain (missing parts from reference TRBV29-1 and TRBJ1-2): SAVISQKPSRDICQRGTSLTIQCQVDSQVTMMFWYRQQPGQSLTLIATANQGSEATYESGFVIDKFPISRPNLTFSTLTVSNMSPEDSSIYLCSAPGSGPNYGYTFGSGTRLTVV.

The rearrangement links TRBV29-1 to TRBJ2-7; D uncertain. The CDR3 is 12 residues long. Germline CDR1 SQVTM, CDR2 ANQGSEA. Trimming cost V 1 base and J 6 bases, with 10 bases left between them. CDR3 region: CSVEVGFGEQYF. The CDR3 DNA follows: TGCAGCGTTGAAGTAGGATTCGGCGAGCAGTACTTC.

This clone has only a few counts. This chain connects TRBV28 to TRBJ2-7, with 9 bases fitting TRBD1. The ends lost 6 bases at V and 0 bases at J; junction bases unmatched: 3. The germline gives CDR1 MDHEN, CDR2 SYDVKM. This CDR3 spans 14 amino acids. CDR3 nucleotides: TGTGCCAGCAGCGGACAGGGGAGCTCCTACGAGCAGTACTTC. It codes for CASSGQGSSYEQYF.

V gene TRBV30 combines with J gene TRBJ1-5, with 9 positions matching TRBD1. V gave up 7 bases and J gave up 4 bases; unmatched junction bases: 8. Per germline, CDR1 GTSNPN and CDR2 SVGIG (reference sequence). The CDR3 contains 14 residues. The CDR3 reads CAYGQGIGNQPQHF. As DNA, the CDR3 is TGTGCCTACGGACAGGGGATTGGAAATCAGCCCCAGCATTTT.

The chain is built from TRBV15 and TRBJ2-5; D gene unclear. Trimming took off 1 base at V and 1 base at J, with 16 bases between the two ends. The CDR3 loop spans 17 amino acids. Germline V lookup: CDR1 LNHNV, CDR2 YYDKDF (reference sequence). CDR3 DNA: TGTGCCACCAGCAGAGCCACAGATTCCATTGGCCAAGAGACCCAGTACTTC. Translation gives CATSRATDSIGQETQYF.

The CDR3, as DNA: TGTGCCAGTAGTATAGCCGCGTGGGACTCCTACGAGCAGTACTTC. Translated: CASSIAAWDSYEQYF. J is TRBJ2-7 and V is TRBV19; D is undetermined. V lost 1 base and J lost 0, with 10 bases in between. CDR1 and CDR2 (germline): LNHDA, SQIVND (reference sequence). CDR3 length: 15 amino acids.

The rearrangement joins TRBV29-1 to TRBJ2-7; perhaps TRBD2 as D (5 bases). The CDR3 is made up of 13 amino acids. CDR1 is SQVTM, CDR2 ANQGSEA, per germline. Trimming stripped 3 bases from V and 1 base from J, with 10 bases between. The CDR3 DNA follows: TGCAGCGTTGAGAGAGGGCAGTCCTACGAGCAGTACTTC. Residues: CSVERGQSYEQYF.

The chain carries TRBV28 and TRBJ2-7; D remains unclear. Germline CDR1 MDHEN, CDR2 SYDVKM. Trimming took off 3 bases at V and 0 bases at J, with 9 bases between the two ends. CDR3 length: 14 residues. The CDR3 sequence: CASSFSRSSYEQYF. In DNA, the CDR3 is TGTGCCAGCAGTTTCTCGCGGAGCTCCTACGAGCAGTACTTC.

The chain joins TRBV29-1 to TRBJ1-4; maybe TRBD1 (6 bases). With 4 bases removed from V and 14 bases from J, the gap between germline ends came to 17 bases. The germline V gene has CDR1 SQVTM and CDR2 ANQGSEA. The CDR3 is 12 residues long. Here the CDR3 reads CSVAASGAWLFF. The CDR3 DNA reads TGCAGCGTTGCTGCTTCGGGGGCATGGCTGTTTTTT.

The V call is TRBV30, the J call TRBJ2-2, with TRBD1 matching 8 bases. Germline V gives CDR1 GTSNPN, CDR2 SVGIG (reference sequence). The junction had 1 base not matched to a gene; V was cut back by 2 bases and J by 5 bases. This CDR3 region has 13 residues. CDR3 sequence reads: CAWSTGGTGELFF. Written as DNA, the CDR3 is TGTGCCTGGAGTACAGGGGGTACCGGGGAGCTGTTTTTT. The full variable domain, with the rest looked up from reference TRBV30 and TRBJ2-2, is SQTIHQWPATLVQPVGSPLSLECTVEGTSNPNLYWYRQAAGRGLQLLFYSVGIGQISSEVPQNLSASRPQDRQFILSSKKLLLSDSGFYLCAWSTGGTGELFFGEGSRLTVL.

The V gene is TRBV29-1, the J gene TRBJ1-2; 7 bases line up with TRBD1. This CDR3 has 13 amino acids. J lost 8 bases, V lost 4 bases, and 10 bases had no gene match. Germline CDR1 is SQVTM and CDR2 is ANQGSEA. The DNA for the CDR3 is TGCAGCGTTGGAAACAGGGGCTCGGGAGGCTACACCTTC. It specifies CSVGNRGSGGYTF.

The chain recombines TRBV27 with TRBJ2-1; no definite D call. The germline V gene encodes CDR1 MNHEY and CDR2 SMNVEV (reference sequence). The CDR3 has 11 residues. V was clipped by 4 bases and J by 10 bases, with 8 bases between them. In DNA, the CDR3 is TGTGCCAGCAGTTCCCCCCTCGAGCAGTTCTTC. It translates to CASSSPLEQFF.

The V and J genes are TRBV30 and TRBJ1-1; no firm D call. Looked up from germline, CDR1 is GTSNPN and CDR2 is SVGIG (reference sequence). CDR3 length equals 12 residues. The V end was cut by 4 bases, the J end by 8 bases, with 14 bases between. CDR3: CAWTPGEVEAFF. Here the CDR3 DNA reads TGTGCCTGGACCCCGGGAGAGGTGGAAGCTTTCTTT. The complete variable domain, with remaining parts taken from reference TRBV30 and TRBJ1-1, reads SQTIHQWPATLVQPVGSPLSLECTVEGTSNPNLYWYRQAAGRGLQLLFYSVGIGQISSEVPQNLSASRPQDRQFILSSKKLLLSDSGFYLCAWTPGEVEAFFGQGTRLTVV.

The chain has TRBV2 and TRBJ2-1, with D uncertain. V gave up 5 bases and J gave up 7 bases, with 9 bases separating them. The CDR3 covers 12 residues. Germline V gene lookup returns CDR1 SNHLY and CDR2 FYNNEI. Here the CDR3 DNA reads TGTGCCAGCAGTCACAGTTGGAATGAGCAGTTCTTC. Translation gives CASSHSWNEQFF.

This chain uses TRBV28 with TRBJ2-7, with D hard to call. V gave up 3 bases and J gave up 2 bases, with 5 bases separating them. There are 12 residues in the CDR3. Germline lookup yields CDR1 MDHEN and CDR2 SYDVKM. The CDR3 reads CASSFGAYEQYF. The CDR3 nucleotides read TGTGCCAGCAGTTTCGGTGCCTACGAGCAGTACTTC.

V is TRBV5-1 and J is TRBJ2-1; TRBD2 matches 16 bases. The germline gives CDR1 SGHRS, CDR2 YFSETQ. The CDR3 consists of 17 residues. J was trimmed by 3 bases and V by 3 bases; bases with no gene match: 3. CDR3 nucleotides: TGCGCCAGCAGCTGGGGACTAGCGGGAGGGCTCTACAATGAGCAGTTCTTC. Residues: CASSWGLAGGLYNEQFF.

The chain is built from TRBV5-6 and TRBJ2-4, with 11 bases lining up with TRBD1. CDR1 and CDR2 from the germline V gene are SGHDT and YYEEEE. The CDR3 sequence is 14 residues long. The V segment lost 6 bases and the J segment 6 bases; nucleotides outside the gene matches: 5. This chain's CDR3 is CASTFGTGGNIQYF. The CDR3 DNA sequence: TGTGCCAGCACCTTCGGGACAGGGGGAAACATTCAGTACTTC.

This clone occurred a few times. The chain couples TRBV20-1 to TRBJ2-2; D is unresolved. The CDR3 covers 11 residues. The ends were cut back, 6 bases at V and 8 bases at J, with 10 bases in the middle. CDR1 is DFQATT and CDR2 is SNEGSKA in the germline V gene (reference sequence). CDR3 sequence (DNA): TGCAGTGCCAGTAACTTAGGGGAGCTGTTTTTT. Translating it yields CSASNLGELFF.

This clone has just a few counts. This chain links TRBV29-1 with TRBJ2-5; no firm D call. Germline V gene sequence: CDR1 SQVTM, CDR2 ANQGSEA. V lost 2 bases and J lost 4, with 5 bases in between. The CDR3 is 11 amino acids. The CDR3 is CSVESLETQYF. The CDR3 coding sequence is TGCAGCGTTGAATCGTTAGAGACCCAGTACTTC. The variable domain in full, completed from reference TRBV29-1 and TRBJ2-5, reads SAVISQKPSRDICQRGTSLTIQCQVDSQVTMMFWYRQQPGQSLTLIATANQGSEATYESGFVIDKFPISRPNLTFSTLTVSNMSPEDSSIYLCSVESLETQYFGPGTRLLVL.

In nucleotides, the CDR3 is TGTGCCAGCAGCTCCAGACAAGGCTTAACCTACGAGCAGTACTTC. Translation: CASSSRQGLTYEQYF. The V and J genes are TRBV11-2 and TRBJ2-7; D unclear. The CDR3 covers 15 residues. Per the germline V gene, CDR1 is SGHAT and CDR2 is FQNNGV. The V end was cut by 4 bases, the J end by 2 bases, with 15 bases between.

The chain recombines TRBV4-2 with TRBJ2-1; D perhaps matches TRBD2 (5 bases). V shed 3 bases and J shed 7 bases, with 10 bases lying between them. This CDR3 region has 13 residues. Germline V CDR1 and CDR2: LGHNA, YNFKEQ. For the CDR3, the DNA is TGTGCCAGCAGCCAGTGGGAGTCGAATGAGCAGTTCTTC. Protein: CASSQWESNEQFF.